The 16 T cell receptor beta chains presented below share a single source sample, sequenced in a study of blood T cell repertoires in COVID-19. Clones were read by immunoSEQ multiplex PCR, and TCRdb kept only the in-frame ones, dropping some. Altogether 250,000 to 350,000 clones are present, roughly 90% being singletons, with the ten largest covering less than 3.5%. What was sequenced was peripheral blood. Receptors originate from a woman aged 25 to 39 with COVID-19, enrolled during active disease.

The chain links TRBV11-2 to TRBJ1-2; 10 bases are shared with TRBD1. CDR1 is SGHAT, CDR2 FQNNGV, per germline. This CDR3 has 16 residues. Losses at the gene ends were 5 bases for V and 4 bases for J; bases not matched to a gene: 10. As DNA, the CDR3 is TGTGCCAGCAGCCCCCGGGACAGGGGAAAGTTCTATGGCTACACCTTC. Translation: CASSPRDRGKFYGYTF.

V and J are TRBV19 and TRBJ2-2; D might be TRBD2 (5 bases). Germline V gene sequence: CDR1 LNHDA, CDR2 SQIVND (reference sequence). CDR3 length equals 17 residues. Trimming took 5 bases from V and 1 from J, leaving 17 bases between them. The CDR3 is CASSLRTGVRNTGELFF. The CDR3 DNA reads as TGTGCCAGTAGTCTCCGCACCGGGGTTAGGAACACCGGGGAGCTGTTTTTT.

The chain joins TRBV11-1 to TRBJ2-1, with 7 bases that match TRBD2. The CDR3 has 14 amino acids. V shed 1 base and J 7 bases; nucleotides not matched to a gene: 4. Germline-derived CDR1 and CDR2 are SGHAT and FQDESV (reference sequence). CDR3 DNA: TGTGCCAGCAGCTTAGTTCTAGCGGTTAATGAGCAGTTCTTC. This gives the protein CASSLVLAVNEQFF.

The chain uses TRBV6-1 and TRBJ2-7, with TRBD1 as a possible D gene (5 bases). CDR1 is MNHNS and CDR2 is SASEGT in the germline V gene. V was trimmed by 2 bases and J by 2 bases, leaving 13 bases between them. There are 15 residues in the CDR3. This chain's CDR3 is CASSERQGGPYEQYF. DNA for the CDR3: TGTGCCAGCAGTGAACGGCAGGGTGGCCCCTACGAGCAGTACTTC.

Written as DNA, the CDR3 is TGTGCCAGCAGCCGGGGGGCTTATGGCTACACCTTC. This codes for CASSRGAYGYTF. The V gene is TRBV11-2, the J gene TRBJ1-2; possible D gene TRBD1, 6 bases. CDR1 is SGHAT and CDR2 is FQNNGV in the germline V gene. Trimming removed 5 bases at V and 5 bases at J, with 9 bases between. This CDR3 region has 12 residues.

This clone came up a few times. The V and J genes are TRBV2 and TRBJ1-2; TRBD1 matches at 9 bases. This CDR3 has 16 amino acids. Germline values: CDR1 SNHLY, CDR2 FYNNEI. J was trimmed by 6 bases and V by 2 bases; bases with no gene match: 10. This chain's CDR3 is CASSELTRHRGHGYTF. CDR3 DNA: TGTGCCAGCAGTGAACTCACCCGACACAGGGGGCATGGCTACACCTTC. The full variable domain, rest sourced from reference TRBV2 and TRBJ1-2, is EPEVTQTPSHQVTQMGQEVILRCVPISNHLYFYWYRQILGQKVEFLVSFYNNEISEKSEIFDDQFSVERPDGSNFTLKIRSTKLEDSAMYFCASSELTRHRGHGYTFGSGTRLTVV.

This chain joins TRBV4-2 and TRBJ1-2; TRBD1 might be the D (5 bases). From germline, CDR1 is LGHNA and CDR2 YNFKEQ. Trimming stripped 4 bases from V and 7 bases from J, with 19 bases between. The CDR3 runs to 15 residues. CDR3 region: CASSRSVEGLGGYTF. The CDR3 region has the DNA TGTGCCAGCAGCCGATCGGTGGAGGGGTTGGGTGGCTACACCTTC.

The J gene is TRBJ1-3, the V gene TRBV6-5, with D perhaps TRBD1 (5 bases). The CDR3 loop spans 15 amino acids. Trimming removed 5 bases at V and 0 bases at J, with 11 bases between. CDR1 is MNHEY, CDR2 SVGAGI, per germline. CDR3 DNA sequence: TGTGCCAGCAGTCCAAGCAGGGACTCTGGAAACACCATATATTTT. As protein: CASSPSRDSGNTIYF.

The chain employs TRBV9 and TRBJ1-3; D is unresolved. CDR3 size: 13 residues. The V end lost 2 bases, the J end lost 4 bases, and 7 bases lay between the germline ends. The germline CDR1 and CDR2 sequences are SGDLS and YYNGEE. CDR3 sequence: CASSVGGGNTIYF. The CDR3 coding sequence is TGTGCCAGCAGCGTGGGAGGCGGAAACACCATATATTTT.

There are a few counts of this clone. The chain is built from TRBV19 and TRBJ1-6; D is unclear. Germline V gene data show CDR1 as LNHDA and CDR2 as SQIVND (reference sequence). This CDR3 is built from 13 residues. Between the trimmed V and J ends, which lost 8 bases and 5 bases, there was a span of 10 bases. CDR3 DNA: TGTGCCAGTGGCAGGCTGGATAATTCACCCCTCCACTTT. Residues: CASGRLDNSPLHF.

In regard to this clone: Germline and junction disagree at one end, which may indicate a read error. The chain employs TRBV29-1 and TRBJ1-2; 8 bases line up with TRBD1. There are 12 residues in the CDR3. From germline, CDR1 is SQVTM and CDR2 ANQGSEA. The CDR3 DNA is TGCAGTGTTGGACAGGGCCTCTATGGCTACACCTTC. Translated, it gives CSVGQGLYGYTF. Drawing the rest from reference TRBV29-1 and TRBJ1-2, the complete variable domain is SAVISQKPSRDICQRGTSLTIQCQVDSQVTMMFWYRQQPGQSLTLIATANQGSEATYESGFVIDKFPISRPNLTFSTLTVSNMSPEDSSIYLCSVGQGLYGYTFGSGTRLTVV.

The rearrangement links TRBV19 to TRBJ1-4, with a possible D match to TRBD1 (6 bases). The ends were cut back, 5 bases at V and 8 bases at J, with 18 bases in the middle. Germline CDR1 LNHDA, CDR2 SQIVND (reference sequence). The CDR3 contains 15 residues. The CDR3, as DNA: TGTGCCAGTAGTTTTTCGGGACAAAAGGAGGAAAAACTGTTTTTT. This encodes CASSFSGQKEEKLFF.

This chain links TRBV14 with TRBJ2-7; 8 positions agree with TRBD2. The CDR3 consists of 20 residues. The junction had 21 bases not matched to a gene; V was cut back by 1 base and J by 4 bases. From germline, CDR1 is SGHDN and CDR2 FVKESK. CDR3 in DNA: TGTGCCAGCAGCCAAGCGAGACGTCCGGGACTAGAACAAATAAAATACGAGCAGTACTTC. Its translation: CASSQARRPGLEQIKYEQYF. The full variable domain, with the rest looked up from reference TRBV14 and TRBJ2-7, is EAGVTQFPSHSVIEKGQTVTLRCDPISGHDNLYWYRRVMGKEIKFLLHFVKESKQDESGMPNNRFLAERTGGTYSTLKVQPAELEDSGVYFCASSQARRPGLEQIKYEQYFGPGTRLTVT.

The gene calls are TRBV5-6 and TRBJ2-1, with 7 bases aligning to TRBD1. Per germline, CDR1 SGHDT and CDR2 YYEEEE. The trim removed 4 bases at V and 4 bases at J, leaving 5 bases unmatched. The CDR3 consists of 14 residues. The CDR3 sequence is CASSEGAAYNEQFF. CDR3 sequence (DNA): TGTGCCAGCAGCGAGGGGGCGGCTTACAATGAGCAGTTCTTC.

The J gene is TRBJ2-5, the V gene TRBV3-1 (or the pseudogene TRBV3-2); D is undetermined. Germline V CDR1 and CDR2: LGHDT, YNNKEL (reference sequence). CDR3 length equals 16 residues. V was clipped by 0 bases and J by 2 bases, with 13 bases between them. The CDR3 spells CASSQEAATSQETQYF. DNA of the CDR3: TGTGCCAGCAGCCAAGAGGCGGCGACGTCACAAGAGACCCAGTACTTC.

The genes are TRBV3-1 (or the pseudogene TRBV3-2) and TRBJ2-2; D possibly corresponds to TRBD1 (7 bases). The CDR3 is made up of 15 amino acids. Trimming took off 3 bases at V and 0 bases at J, with 8 bases between the two ends. CDR1 and CDR2 (germline): LGHDT, YNNKEL (reference sequence). The CDR3 DNA reads TGTGCCAGCAGCCACAGGGGGGCGAACACCGGGGAGCTGTTTTTT. Translation: CASSHRGANTGELFF.